This passage covers 30 T cell receptor beta chains from one sample sequenced in a study of T cells in Graves' hyperthyroidism and ophthalmopathy. Amplification of TCR beta CDR3 regions was performed using RNA transcripts as template. TCR CDR3 underwent first-round RT-PCR with the HTBI primer set. TCRdb passed the multiplex PCR reads through MiXCR, listing each CDR3 protein once. This table has some 600,000 distinct CDR3 sequences, around 14% appearing once. The sequenced material came from blood. These receptors all come from a woman between 25 and 40 years old with Graves' hyperthyroidism that later progressed to Graves' ophthalmopathy.

The chain joins TRBV6-5 to TRBJ2-7; D is perhaps TRBD1 or TRBD2 (6 bases each). V gave up 2 bases and J gave up 7 bases, with 12 bases separating them. The length of the CDR3 is 13 residues. Germline lookup yields CDR1 MNHEY and CDR2 SVGAGI. CDR3 loop: CASSYRGVREQYF. The CDR3 nucleotides are TGTGCCAGCAGTTACAGGGGGGTACGGGAGCAGTACTTC.

The table lists this clonotype with many counts. The chain has TRBV27 and TRBJ1-2; perhaps TRBD1 as D (5 bases). Per the germline V gene, CDR1 is MNHEY and CDR2 is SMNVEV (reference sequence). The CDR3 is 14 residues long. The germline V and J ends were trimmed by 3 bases and 3 bases, with 11 bases remaining between them. The CDR3: CASSFSGTDYGYTF. DNA for the CDR3: TGTGCCAGCAGTTTTTCCGGGACTGACTATGGCTACACCTTC.

J is TRBJ2-5 and V is TRBV20-1, with 10 bases aligning to TRBD2. Germline loops: CDR1 DFQATT, CDR2 SNEGSKA (reference sequence). The CDR3 loop spans 12 amino acids. After removal of 1 base from V and 11 bases from J, the junction contained 4 bases not matched to a gene. The CDR3 nucleotides read TGCAGTGCTAGAGGAGCGGGAGGGTTTCAGTACTTC. It is translated as CSARGAGGFQYF.

This clonotype was picked up many times. The chain carries TRBV30 and TRBJ1-5; 7 bases agree with TRBD1. Germline CDR1 GTSNPN, CDR2 SVGIG (reference sequence). The ends lost 2 bases at V and 5 bases at J; junction bases unmatched: 3. The CDR3 is 13 residues long. The CDR3 region has the DNA TGTGCCTGGAGTCGAGGGGGCTATCAGCCCCAGCATTTT. Translating gives CAWSRGGYQPQHF.

This clonotype was observed many times. The J gene is TRBJ2-2, the V gene TRBV12-3 or TRBV12-4; 11 bases agree with TRBD2. With 3 bases clipped from V and 1 base from J, the junction kept 1 base outside the gene matches. The CDR3 totals 16 residues. The CDR3 nucleotides are TGTGCCAGCAGTTTGGGACTAGCGGAGAACACCGGGGAGCTGTTTTTT. Translating gives CASSLGLAENTGELFF.

This clonotype has at least ten counts. The chain joins TRBV13 to TRBJ2-1, with 10 bases aligning to TRBD1. From germline, CDR1 is PRHDT and CDR2 FYEKMQ (reference sequence). This CDR3 is 19 amino acids long. Losses at the gene ends were 5 bases for V and 5 bases for J; bases not matched to a gene: 18. The CDR3 sequence: CASSPTWDRGRLRNNEQFF. The CDR3 DNA follows: TGTGCCAGCAGCCCAACGTGGGACAGGGGACGCTTGAGGAACAATGAGCAGTTCTTC.

This clonotype came up a few times. Given a much more abundant clone one base away, this may be a read error. The chain employs TRBV27 and TRBJ1-1; 7 nucleotides agree with TRBD1. Germline CDR1 MNHEY, CDR2 SMNVEV (reference sequence). This CDR3 comprises 15 residues. In DNA, the CDR3 is TGTGCCAGCAGCCCACGACAGGGCGAGAACACTGAAACTTTCTTT. Protein sequence: CASSPRQGENTETFF.

This clonotype was observed many times. The genes are TRBV3-1 and TRBJ2-7, with a possible D match to TRBD2 (5 bases). Germline V CDR1 and CDR2: LGHDT, YNNKEL (reference sequence). V lost 7 bases to trimming and J lost 6 bases, with 16 bases between them. This CDR3 has 13 residues. This CDR3 reads CASTGLNRGEQYF. The DNA for the CDR3 is TGTGCCAGCACAGGACTCAACCGGGGCGAGCAGTACTTC.

This clonotype has a handful of counts. The chain links TRBV19 to TRBJ2-3; D remains ambiguous. CDR1 and CDR2 from the germline V gene are LNHDA and SQIVND (reference sequence). Trimming removed 7 bases at V and 1 base at J, with 12 bases between. The CDR3 runs 14 residues. The CDR3 DNA is TGTGCCAGTAACCCCTCTAGGGGCACAGATACGCAGTATTTT. Translating gives CASNPSRGTDTQYF.

This clonotype was detected ten times or more. The genes are TRBV28 and TRBJ2-7; a weak D match, TRBD2 (5 bases). The germline V gene has CDR1 MDHEN and CDR2 SYDVKM. V lost 5 bases and J lost 3, with 23 bases in between. CDR3 length: 17 amino acids. CDR3 region: CASSPPPDSTRNYEQYF. CDR3 in DNA: TGTGCCAGCAGTCCGCCGCCGGACTCAACCAGGAACTACGAGCAGTACTTC.

At least ten counts were recorded for this clonotype. The chain joins TRBV28 to TRBJ2-1; TRBD1 might be the D (5 bases). Trimming shortened V by 1 base and J by 6 bases, and 10 bases separated the two germline ends. The CDR3 loop spans 14 amino acids. CDR1 MDHEN and CDR2 SYDVKM come from the germline V gene. The CDR3 loop is CASSLSMQGNEQFF. Written as DNA, the CDR3 is TGTGCCAGCAGTTTATCGATGCAGGGCAATGAGCAGTTCTTC.

The chain combines TRBV6-9 with TRBJ2-7; 12 bases line up with TRBD2. The CDR3 has 17 residues. Germline V gene lookup returns CDR1 MNHGY and CDR2 SVAAGI. V lost 3 bases and J lost 3; bases outside the gene matches: 9. The CDR3 loop reads CASSYFQTSGSIYEQYF. CDR3 DNA: TGTGCCAGCAGTTACTTCCAGACTAGCGGGAGTATCTACGAGCAGTACTTC.

This chain connects TRBV24-1 to TRBJ2-6, with a weak D call TRBD2 (5 bases). The germline V gene encodes CDR1 KGHDR and CDR2 SFDVKD. V gave up 9 bases and J gave up 0 bases, with 5 bases separating them. This CDR3 contains 13 residues. The CDR3 coding sequence is TGTGCCACCCGGGACTCTGGGGCCAACGTCCTGACTTTC. It translates to CATRDSGANVLTF.

Ten or more counts support this clonotype. The chain joins TRBV6-1 to TRBJ2-2; D unresolved. The ends were cut back, 5 bases at V and 0 bases at J, with 13 bases in the middle. The CDR3 runs 16 residues. Per the germline V gene, CDR1 is MNHNS and CDR2 is SASEGT. The CDR3, as DNA: TGTGCCAGCAGTTATTCCCAGCCTTCGAACACCGGGGAGCTGTTTTTT. Translated, it gives CASSYSQPSNTGELFF.

CDR3 coding DNA: TGTGCCAGCAGTCCCTCCAGGACGGGGTACAATGAGCAGTTCTTC. Amino acid sequence: CASSPSRTGYNEQFF. The gene calls are TRBV12-3 or TRBV12-4 and TRBJ2-1; TRBD2 might be the D (5 bases). V lost 5 bases, J lost 4 bases, and 15 bases lay in between. The CDR3 totals 15 residues.

The gene calls are TRBV30 and TRBJ1-1, with 7 bases fitting TRBD1. The V gene end was trimmed by 3 bases and the J gene end by 10 bases; junction bases not matched to a gene: 5. The CDR3 loop spans 11 amino acids. The V gene's germline CDR1 is GTSNPN and CDR2 SVGIG (reference sequence). CDR3 sequence reads: CAWRQGRVAFF. The CDR3 coding sequence is TGTGCCTGGAGACAGGGGAGGGTAGCTTTCTTT.

This clonotype showed up just a few times. V usage is TRBV13 and J usage is TRBJ2-7; 11 bases match TRBD2. Germline loops: CDR1 PRHDT, CDR2 FYEKMQ (reference sequence). The V segment lost 5 bases and the J segment 2 bases; nucleotides outside the gene matches: 11. The CDR3 is 17 amino acids. CDR3 in amino acids: CASSPPPGTSGTYEQYF. The CDR3 bases are TGTGCCAGCAGCCCTCCCCCCGGGACTAGCGGAACCTACGAGCAGTACTTC.

This clonotype appeared many times. The CDR3 region is CASSIQGGNTGELFF. As DNA, the CDR3 is TGTGCCAGCAGCATTCAAGGCGGAAACACCGGGGAGCTGTTTTTT. This rearrangement joins TRBV11-1 to TRBJ2-2, with no clear D. From germline, CDR1 is SGHAT and CDR2 FQDESV (reference sequence). The V end was cut by 5 bases, the J end by 2 bases, with 12 bases between. The CDR3 sequence is 15 residues long.

This clonotype was seen at least ten times. The gene calls are TRBV28 and TRBJ2-4, with D tentatively TRBD1 (6 bases). The V gene's germline CDR1 is MDHEN and CDR2 SYDVKM. The CDR3 has 12 residues. Trimming stripped 2 bases from V and 9 bases from J, with 8 bases between. The CDR3 protein is CASSLRTAIQYF. CDR3 sequence (DNA): TGTGCCAGCAGTTTAAGGACAGCCATTCAGTACTTC.

The J gene is TRBJ2-7, the V gene TRBV4-2; D is uncertain. Germline V gene lookup returns CDR1 LGHNA and CDR2 YNFKEQ. V lost 0 bases and J lost 0, with 12 bases in between. The CDR3 loop spans 16 amino acids. The CDR3 is CASSQEVRSSSYEQYF. For the CDR3, the DNA is TGTGCCAGCAGCCAAGAGGTGAGATCCAGCTCCTACGAGCAGTACTTC.

This clonotype came up many times. The chain joins TRBV28 to TRBJ2-7; no clear D gene. This CDR3 region has 15 residues. Germline-derived CDR1 and CDR2 are MDHEN and SYDVKM. The germline V and J ends were trimmed by 5 bases and 1 base, with 15 bases remaining between them. For the CDR3, the DNA is TGTGCCAGCAGTCCTGCCCCACCGGTATCCTACGAGCAGTACTTC. It translates to CASSPAPPVSYEQYF.

This clonotype came up a few times. The chain joins TRBV7-9 to TRBJ1-1, with D possibly matching TRBD1 (5 bases). Germline CDR1 SEHNR, CDR2 FQNEAQ (reference sequence). Deletions cut 5 bases from V and 8 bases from J, with 15 bases between. This CDR3 is 13 amino acids long. The CDR3 DNA sequence: TGTGCCAGCAGCCTCCCCCCCAGGACAGAAGCTTTCTTT. Amino acids: CASSLPPRTEAFF. Full variable domain (remainder filled in from reference TRBV7-9 and TRBJ1-1): DTGVSQNPRHKITKRGQNVTFRCDPISEHNRLYWYRQTLGQGPEFLTYFQNEAQLEKSRLLSDRFSAERPKGSFSTLEIQRTEQGDSAMYLCASSLPPRTEAFFGQGTRLTVV.

This clonotype was observed a handful of times. V and J are TRBV9 and TRBJ2-1; TRBD2 agrees at 12 bases. Per the germline V gene, CDR1 is SGDLS and CDR2 is YYNGEE. The CDR3 length is 16 residues. With V trimmed by 3 bases and J by 4 bases, 5 bases remained unmatched. CDR3 DNA: TGTGCCAGCAGCGCCGAGGGACTAGCGGGTTACAATGAGCAGTTCTTC. Protein product: CASSAEGLAGYNEQFF.

This clonotype was seen repeatedly, ten times or more. The chain joins TRBV2 to TRBJ2-7; TRBD2 matches 11 bases. The V gene's germline CDR1 is SNHLY and CDR2 FYNNEI. This CDR3 region has 14 residues. The V gene end was trimmed by 2 bases and the J gene end by 5 bases; junction bases not matched to a gene: 2. This CDR3 reads CASSELAGGHEQYF. The CDR3 region has the DNA TGTGCCAGCAGTGAACTAGCGGGAGGCCACGAGCAGTACTTC. The entire variable domain, with the rest obtained from reference TRBV2 and TRBJ2-7, is as follows: EPEVTQTPSHQVTQMGQEVILRCVPISNHLYFYWYRQILGQKVEFLVSFYNNEISEKSEIFDDQFSVERPDGSNFTLKIRSTKLEDSAMYFCASSELAGGHEQYFGPGTRLTVT.

This clonotype was seen a handful of times. This rearrangement joins TRBV20-1 to TRBJ2-7, with D tentatively TRBD2 (6 bases). The CDR3 loop spans 15 amino acids. The V gene lost 4 bases and the J gene lost 0 bases, with 16 bases spanning the gap. In germline, CDR1 is DFQATT, CDR2 SNEGSKA (reference sequence). The CDR3 DNA follows: TGCAGTGCTACCGAGGGACTTGAGAGCTCCTACGAGCAGTACTTC. Encoded protein: CSATEGLESSYEQYF.

Ten or more counts support this clonotype. This CDR3 reads CASSQDGVGEFF. The CDR3 bases are TGTGCCAGCAGCCAAGATGGGGTCGGAGAGTTCTTC. The genes are TRBV3-1 and TRBJ2-1; D call uncertain. Looked up from germline, CDR1 is LGHDT and CDR2 is YNNKEL (reference sequence). The CDR3 spans 12 residues. V was trimmed by 0 bases and J by 14 bases, leaving 11 bases between them.

A few counts support this clonotype. One junction end does not reproduce the germline sequence, and a read error may be involved. This chain uses TRBV7-9 with TRBJ2-7; D gene unclear. Germline-derived CDR1 and CDR2 are SEHNR and FQNEAQ (reference sequence). This CDR3 is built from 13 residues. The CDR3 is CASSLSTNYEQHF. In DNA form, the CDR3 reads TGTGCCAGCAGCTTGTCTACTAACTACGAGCAGCACTTC.

This clonotype was detected only a few times. The rearrangement links TRBV20-1 to TRBJ2-7; D call uncertain. The CDR3 length is 12 residues. The germline CDR1 and CDR2 sequences are DFQATT and SNEGSKA (reference sequence). V was clipped by 6 bases and J by 0 bases, with 9 bases between them. CDR3: CSADANSYEQYF. DNA for the CDR3: TGCAGTGCCGACGCTAACTCCTACGAGCAGTACTTC.

This clonotype showed up many times. The gene calls are TRBV27 and TRBJ2-1; 8 nucleotides align to TRBD1. The CDR3 is 14 amino acids. In germline, CDR1 is MNHEY, CDR2 SMNVEV (reference sequence). The J segment lost 4 bases and the V segment lost 6 bases, leaving 5 bases of the junction unmatched. The CDR3 DNA reads as TGTGCCAGCAGCGGGACAGGAGAATACAATGAGCAGTTCTTC. It yields the protein CASSGTGEYNEQFF.

This chain joins TRBV7-8 and TRBJ2-7, with D perhaps matching TRBD2 (5 bases). The CDR3 extends over 14 amino acids. From germline, CDR1 is SGHVS and CDR2 FQNEAQ. Trimming cost V 1 base and J 9 bases, with 16 bases left between them. The CDR3 reads CASSLGDLMGVQYF. The CDR3 bases are TGTGCCAGCAGCTTAGGGGATCTGATGGGAGTGCAGTACTTC.